This T cell receptor (beta chain) was observed in a study of cytomegalovirus exposure and HLA in healthy donors. General observations from the study: Roughly uniform sequencing depth across donors was assumed, possibly incorrectly. A previous analysis found most TCR beta V segments productive roughly 87% or roughly 30% of the time. The authors enumerated around 150 TCR beta chains as linked to cytomegalovirus. There were several of the most significant clusters that appeared linked to common viral pathogens in a later analysis.

The CDR3 extends over 14 amino acids. The V and J ends lost 9 bases and 6 bases, in that order; junction bases with no gene match: 10. Germline lookup yields CDR1 SGHRS and CDR2 YFSETQ. PCR primers comprised 60 Vbeta and 13 Jbeta primers. Some clones are missing from TCRdb's copy, which holds only in-frame ones; the method was immunoSEQ multiplex PCR. The sample is made up of some 120,000 clones, and the top ten hold approximately 6.8% of it. Note on this clone: Its antigen is currently unknown.

This rearrangement joins TRBV5-1 to TRBJ2-2, with TRBD2 identical over 8 bases. This receptor was obtained from a man aged 35 to 55 in good health and CMV-seropositive. The sequenced sample consisted of PBMCs. The CDR3: CATTRSGSAGELFF. CDR3 sequence (DNA): TGCGCCACGACACGGAGCGGGAGCGCCGGGGAGCTGTTTTTT.